The rows below give T cell receptor beta chains drawn from one sample of a study of OX40 agonist ivuxolimab in advanced cancers. The repertoire was sequenced with immunoSEQ multiplex PCR; TCRdb's copy has only in-frame clones and lacks some. The sample contains about 31,000 clones, 85% to 95% of which appear only once. Sequences were derived from CD4+ or CD8+ T cells sorted from blood, sampled in a trial of the OX40 agonist ivuxolimab. The receptors here all came from an adult with an advanced solid tumor such as melanoma, head and neck, liver or kidney cancer. The CDR3 runs from the conserved cysteine through the conserved F or W.

j_call: TRBJ1-3
v_call: TRBV14
cdr3_aa: CASSPQGIGNTIYF

j_call: TRBJ1-1
v_call: TRBV6-5
cdr3_aa: CASSFPVLGTEAFF

j_call: TRBJ2-7
v_call: TRBV7-6
cdr3_aa: CASSLAQGTYEQYF

j_call: TRBJ1-3
v_call: TRBV9
cdr3_aa: CASSSHGNTIYF

j_call: TRBJ2-6
v_call: TRBV25-1
cdr3_aa: CASSIQKTGQSRANVLTF

j_call: TRBJ1-6
v_call: TRBV28
cdr3_aa: CASSSDSRGSYNSPLHF

j_call: TRBJ2-3
v_call: TRBV19
cdr3_aa: CASTGTDTQYF

j_call: TRBJ1-1
v_call: TRBV28
cdr3_aa: CASSPGTGGARNTEAFF

j_call: TRBJ2-1
v_call: TRBV19
cdr3_aa: CASNPSGASSYNEQFF

j_call: TRBJ2-3
v_call: TRBV7-9
cdr3_aa: CASSPGQASSTDTQYF

j_call: TRBJ1-1
v_call: TRBV13
cdr3_aa: CASRIDGMNTEAFF

j_call: TRBJ2-7
v_call: TRBV6-5
cdr3_aa: CASSYGAGGAYEQYF

j_call: TRBJ2-1
v_call: TRBV5-5
cdr3_aa: CASSSEHSYNEQFF

j_call: TRBJ1-4
v_call: TRBV15
cdr3_aa: CATSSDAGGLNEKLFF

j_call: TRBJ2-1
v_call: TRBV28
cdr3_aa: CASSWTDNEQFF

j_call: TRBJ2-5
v_call: TRBV6-1
cdr3_aa: CASSEASGGVQETQYF

j_call: TRBJ2-1
v_call: TRBV4-1
cdr3_aa: CASSLPGASNEQFF

j_call: TRBJ1-1
v_call: TRBV29-1
cdr3_aa: CSVEERHGARDTEAFF

j_call: TRBJ2-7
v_call: TRBV13
cdr3_aa: CASSQWNSGGPRTYF

j_call: TRBJ1-1
v_call: TRBV9
cdr3_aa: CASGAGSLNTEAFF

j_call: TRBJ2-1
v_call: TRBV6-1
cdr3_aa: CASSEGRRGEQFF

j_call: TRBJ1-1
v_call: TRBV7-9
cdr3_aa: CASSSALNTEAFF

j_call: TRBJ1-6
v_call: TRBV28
cdr3_aa: CASSARGPFGSPLHF

j_call: TRBJ1-6
v_call: TRBV6-5
cdr3_aa: CATLGQTNSPLHF

j_call: TRBJ2-2
v_call: TRBV11-2
cdr3_aa: CASSPVPGELFF

j_call: TRBJ1-1
v_call: TRBV5-5
cdr3_aa: CASSLAGSRNTEAFF

j_call: TRBJ2-1
v_call: TRBV7-2
cdr3_aa: CASSSPRGLVRGEQFF

j_call: TRBJ1-1
v_call: TRBV7-9
cdr3_aa: CASSYPTEAFF

j_call: TRBJ1-1
v_call: TRBV5-5
cdr3_aa: CASSPQGTSNTEAFF

j_call: TRBJ2-1
v_call: TRBV2
cdr3_aa: CASRGKGSYNEQFF

j_call: TRBJ2-1
v_call: TRBV2
cdr3_aa: CASSEASGVYNEQFF

j_call: TRBJ2-5
v_call: TRBV27
cdr3_aa: CAAGLLETQYF

j_call: TRBJ2-1
v_call: TRBV9
cdr3_aa: CASSVAGVMAGLSSYNEQFF

j_call: TRBJ2-2
v_call: TRBV28
cdr3_aa: CASSPPEANTGELFF

j_call: TRBJ2-5
v_call: TRBV11-2
cdr3_aa: CASSHAQAQRGAQETQYF

j_call: TRBJ2-7
v_call: TRBV2
cdr3_aa: CASGDRYSYEQYF

j_call: TRBJ2-1
v_call: TRBV7-8
cdr3_aa: CASARTSGRRDNEQFF

j_call: TRBJ2-7
v_call: TRBV5-1
cdr3_aa: CASNSDSYEQYF

j_call: TRBJ2-3
v_call: TRBV6-1
cdr3_aa: CASSAAAGASTDTQYF

j_call: TRBJ1-2
v_call: TRBV6-6
cdr3_aa: CASSYLRTGGDGYTF

j_call: TRBJ1-2
v_call: TRBV12-5
cdr3_aa: CASGLKQAELNYGYTF

j_call: TRBJ1-5
v_call: TRBV19
cdr3_aa: CASSYGGNQPQHF

j_call: TRBJ1-1
v_call: TRBV27
cdr3_aa: CASSFISGRRMNTEAFF

j_call: TRBJ2-7
v_call: TRBV6-6
cdr3_aa: CASSPGDYEQYF

j_call: TRBJ2-7
v_call: TRBV27
cdr3_aa: CASSSASGAGGLYEQYF

j_call: TRBJ2-1
v_call: TRBV11-3
cdr3_aa: CASSSGRDSYNEQFF

j_call: TRBJ2-3
v_call: TRBV5-5
cdr3_aa: CASSLVTAYTDTQYF

j_call: TRBJ2-7
v_call: TRBV7-9
cdr3_aa: CASSGGRLAAGYEQYF

j_call: TRBJ1-1
v_call: TRBV18
cdr3_aa: CASSPLDRVMNTEAFF

j_call: TRBJ1-1
v_call: TRBV13
cdr3_aa: CASSRYNSDAEAFF

j_call: TRBJ2-1
v_call: TRBV2
cdr3_aa: CASSEAHTGGHEQFF

j_call: TRBJ2-5
v_call: TRBV19
cdr3_aa: CARAKGGRETQYF

j_call: TRBJ2-5
v_call: TRBV19
cdr3_aa: CASSIDLGLGETQYF

j_call: TRBJ2-3
v_call: TRBV28
cdr3_aa: CASSCLGGDCTDTQYF

j_call: TRBJ2-7
v_call: TRBV6-5
cdr3_aa: CASSPGTGFNEQYF